This T cell receptor (beta chain) was sequenced for a study of T cell repertoires in cytomegalovirus infection. Overall study: CMV infection and matching HLA type were both indicated by public TCR beta signatures.

Overall study results and limits: The ex vivo response was dominated by HLA-C-restricted CMV-specific TCR beta clonotypes. People with CMV and the relevant HLA were identified by cumulative public TCR beta family frequency.

CDR3 size: 13 residues. Germline V gene lookup returns CDR1 SQVTM and CDR2 ANQGSEA. TCRdb ran MiXCR on the reads and lists one entry per CDR3 protein. In the table there are approximately 250,000 distinct CDR3 sequences, 6% to 8% of which are singletons. This clonotype was seen repeatedly, ten times or more. What it binds is unknown. V gene TRBV29-1 combines with J gene TRBJ2-1; either TRBD1 or TRBD2 may supply D (5 bases each). This TCR was sampled from a human donor in good health (CMV status not recorded). Some clones in this sample may be carry-over from other donors' samples. Material for sequencing was PBMCs. CDR3 DNA sequence: TGCGCAGGGCGCCGGGACCCTGAAGATGAGCAGTTCTTC. Residues: CAGRRDPEDEQFF.